Listed here are 16 T cell receptor beta chains from one sample, sequenced in a study of PD-L1 blockade in urothelial cancer. This table comes from immunoSEQ multiplex PCR, and its TCRdb copy is limited to in-frame clones, with some not included. The sample carries around 93,000 clones, approximately 87% recorded once. The time point here: peripheral blood 6 weeks after treatment start. The specimen was PBMCs, collected around atezolizumab (anti-PD-L1) treatment. The receptors derive from a man in his 70s with urothelial cancer.

This sequence joins TRBV12-5 and TRBJ1-5; D is perhaps TRBD1 (5 bases). The CDR3 is 15 amino acids. Germline values: CDR1 LGHNT, CDR2 FRNRAP. V shed 7 bases and J shed 7 bases, with 20 bases lying between them. DNA of the CDR3: TGTGCTAGTGCCTATCAGACAGTGCGGACCCAGCCCCAGCATTTT. Protein: CASAYQTVRTQPQHF.

J is TRBJ2-1 and V is TRBV12-5; 9 bases agree with TRBD2. The CDR3 runs to 14 residues. Germline V gene data show CDR1 as LGHNT and CDR2 as FRNRAP. After removal of 6 bases from V and 0 bases from J, the junction contained 0 bases not matched to a gene. The CDR3 DNA follows: TGTGCTAGTGGGCGGGGGGGCTCCTACAATGAGCAGTTCTTC. Its protein is CASGRGGSYNEQFF.

The chain uses TRBV2 and TRBJ1-2, with D possibly being TRBD1 (5 bases). From germline, CDR1 is SNHLY and CDR2 FYNNEI. The CDR3 totals 14 residues. Trimming pared 6 bases from V and 3 bases from J, leaving 14 bases between. CDR3 DNA: TGTGCCAGCAGCGGGGACTTTGCCCACTATGGCTACACCTTC. This gives the protein CASSGDFAHYGYTF.

This chain connects TRBV5-1 to TRBJ2-7; D may be TRBD1 (6 bases). The CDR3 length is 13 residues. CDR1 and CDR2 (germline): SGHRS, YFSETQ. V was shortened by 0 bases and J by 2 bases, with 6 bases between the two germline ends. CDR3 in amino acids: CASSLEGAYEQYF. The CDR3 region has the DNA TGCGCCAGCAGCTTGGAGGGGGCCTACGAGCAGTACTTC.

The chain recombines TRBV11-2 with TRBJ2-2, with 12 bases fitting TRBD2. The CDR3 loop spans 17 amino acids. Per the germline V gene, CDR1 is SGHAT and CDR2 is FQNNGV. The V gene end was trimmed by 4 bases and the J gene end by 1 base; junction bases not matched to a gene: 4. The CDR3 nucleotides read TGTGCCAGCAGCTCACCGACTAGCGGGGGGAACACCGGGGAGCTGTTTTTT. This codes for CASSSPTSGGNTGELFF.

The chain combines TRBV6-1 with TRBJ2-1; TRBD1 agrees at 9 bases. The CDR3 is made up of 12 amino acids. The germline CDR1 and CDR2 sequences are MNHNS and SASEGT. Losses at the gene ends were 6 bases for V and 12 bases for J; bases not matched to a gene: 6. CDR3 nucleotides: TGTGCCAGCAGCTCCGGGACAGGGCCGCAGTTCTTC. This translates into CASSSGTGPQFF.

This clone has a single count. CDR3 in DNA: TGTGCCAGCAGCTTGGTCAGGGATGAGACCCAGTACTTC. It yields the protein CASSLVRDETQYF. The chain carries TRBV5-6 and TRBJ2-5; tentative D call: TRBD1 (5 bases). CDR1 and CDR2 from the germline V gene are SGHDT and YYEEEE. The CDR3 extends over 13 amino acids. V lost 0 bases and J lost 5, with 8 bases in between.

This clone was observed a single time. This rearrangement joins TRBV6-1 to TRBJ2-5, with TRBD2 matching 7 bases. The CDR3 extends over 14 amino acids. Germline assignment: CDR1 MNHNS and CDR2 SASEGT. The V and J ends lost 2 bases and 4 bases, in that order; junction bases with no gene match: 4. Here the CDR3 reads CASSERGEAETQYF. CDR3 DNA sequence: TGTGCCAGCAGTGAACGGGGGGAGGCAGAGACCCAGTACTTC.

This chain uses TRBV6-1 with TRBJ2-1, with 12 bases fitting TRBD2. The germline V gene encodes CDR1 MNHNS and CDR2 SASEGT. The CDR3 has 15 residues. Germline trimming cut 4 bases from V and 7 bases from J; bases unmatched to any gene: 5. The DNA for the CDR3 is TGTGCCAGCAGTGTAAGTCTAGCGGGAGGGAATGAGCAGTTCTTC. Its translation: CASSVSLAGGNEQFF.

V usage is TRBV5-1 and J usage is TRBJ2-3; TRBD2 matches 10 bases. Trimming cost V 0 bases and J 1 base; bases outside gene matches: 2. The CDR3 is 16 amino acids. CDR1 and CDR2 from the germline V gene are SGHRS and YFSETQ. DNA of the CDR3: TGCGCCAGCAGCTTGGTAAGCGGGAGGGGCACAGATACGCAGTATTTT. Its translation is CASSLVSGRGTDTQYF.

The V and J genes are TRBV30 and TRBJ2-7; weak D call: TRBD1 (6 bases). V shed 2 bases and J shed 5 bases, with 10 bases lying between them. The CDR3 sequence is 12 residues long. Germline CDR1 and CDR2: GTSNPN and SVGIG (reference sequence). This CDR3 is CAWSRGFDEQYF. In DNA form, the CDR3 reads TGTGCCTGGAGTAGGGGGTTCGACGAGCAGTACTTC.

V is TRBV4-2 and J is TRBJ1-2; the match to TRBD1 covers 7 bases. The CDR3 contains 15 residues. The junction had 3 bases not matched to a gene; V was cut back by 0 bases and J by 2 bases. The germline V gene has CDR1 LGHNA and CDR2 YNFKEQ. The CDR3, as DNA: TGTGCCAGCAGCCAAGATGCGGGACAGAACTATGGCTACACCTTC. The encoded protein is CASSQDAGQNYGYTF.

The gene calls are TRBV5-1 and TRBJ2-7; 11 bases line up with TRBD2. The CDR3 loop spans 19 amino acids. With 1 base clipped from V and 1 base from J, the junction kept 13 bases outside the gene matches. In germline, CDR1 is SGHRS, CDR2 YFSETQ. CDR3 sequence: CASSLRTSGSSLGSYEQYF. In nucleotides, the CDR3 is TGCGCCAGCAGCTTGCGTACTAGCGGGAGCTCCCTGGGGTCCTACGAGCAGTACTTC.

This CDR3 is CASSTDREPQRETQYF. CDR3 sequence (DNA): TGTGCCAGCAGCACGGACAGGGAACCCCAGAGGGAGACCCAGTACTTC. The chain has TRBV7-9 and TRBJ2-5, with TRBD1 matching over 8 bases. Per the germline V gene, CDR1 is SEHNR and CDR2 is FQNEAQ (reference sequence). After removal of 5 bases from V and 5 bases from J, the junction contained 13 bases not matched to a gene. The CDR3 is 16 residues long.

The chain couples TRBV6-5 to TRBJ1-6, with TRBD1 identical over 10 bases. Germline loops: CDR1 MNHEY, CDR2 SVGAGI. The CDR3 has 14 residues. V lost 2 bases to trimming and J lost 9 bases; unmatched junction nucleotides: 1. Here the CDR3 DNA reads TGTGCCAGCAGTTACCGGGACAGGGGTTCACCCCTCCACTTT. As protein: CASSYRDRGSPLHF.

The chain couples TRBV19 to TRBJ2-2; a possible D gene is TRBD1 (6 bases). The length of the CDR3 is 16 residues. V shed 7 bases and J shed 0 bases, with 15 bases lying between them. Looked up from germline, CDR1 is LNHDA and CDR2 is SQIVND (reference sequence). CDR3 nucleotides: TGTGCCAGTACTCTGAGGGGGATATCGAACACCGGGGAGCTGTTTTTT. Translating gives CASTLRGISNTGELFF.